This TCR beta chain was sequenced for a study of beta chain features in type 1 diabetes. In the study overall: Comparable age, gender and cell yields were observed in patients relative to healthy donors. Study conclusions and caveats: Short templates might get an advantage during PCR, and this would be equal in patients and controls. Patients' naive, central memory and Treg TCRB repertoires seemed closer to one another than those of healthy donors.

The sequenced template was cDNA made from the entire isolated RNA. Here immunoSEQ multiplex PCR was the method, and the copy in TCRdb shows in-frame clones only, minus some. Here the sample spans 860,000 or so clones, 17% being singletons. Staining for CD45RO/CCR7/CD25/CD127/CD95/CD27 allowed sorting of CD4+ naive, central memory, regulatory and stem cell-like memory cells. This clone has just a few counts. Its specificity is not known. V lost 0 bases, J lost 4 bases, and 10 bases lay in between. Germline CDR1 reads SGHNT; CDR2 reads YYREEE (reference sequence). CDR3 length: 14 amino acids. The rearrangement joins TRBV5-4 to TRBJ2-5, with D hard to call. The source material was naive CD4+ T cells from blood. This receptor was obtained from a woman aged 18-30 years in good health. CDR3 protein: CASSLAARPETQYF. The CDR3 nucleotides read TGTGCCAGCAGCTTGGCCGCACGACCAGAGACCCAGTACTTC.